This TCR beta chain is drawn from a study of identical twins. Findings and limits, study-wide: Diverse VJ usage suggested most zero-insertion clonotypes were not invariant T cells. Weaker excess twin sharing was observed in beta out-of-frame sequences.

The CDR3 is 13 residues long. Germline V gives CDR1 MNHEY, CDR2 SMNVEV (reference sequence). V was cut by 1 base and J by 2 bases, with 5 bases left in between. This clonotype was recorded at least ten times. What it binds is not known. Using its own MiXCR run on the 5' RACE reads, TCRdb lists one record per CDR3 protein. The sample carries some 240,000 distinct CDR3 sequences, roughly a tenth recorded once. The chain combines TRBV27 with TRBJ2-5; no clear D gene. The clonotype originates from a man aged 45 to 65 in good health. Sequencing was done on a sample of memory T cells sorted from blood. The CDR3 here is CASSLFYQETQYF. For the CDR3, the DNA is TGTGCCAGCAGTTTATTTTATCAAGAGACCCAGTACTTC.